The 25 T cell receptor beta chains below all came from one sample that was sequenced in a study of T cell repertoires in cytomegalovirus infection. One entry per CDR3 protein results from TCRdb running MiXCR on the reads. The table has roughly 190,000 distinct CDR3 sequences, 8.5% to 10% seen once. Sequenced input: PBMCs. These receptors originate from a human donor in good health (CMV status not recorded). Some clones in this sample may be carry-over from other donors' samples.

This clonotype was recorded many times. This chain links TRBV6-6 with TRBJ1-4, with 8 bases identical to TRBD1. Trimming cost V 4 bases and J 7 bases; bases outside gene matches: 11. Germline V gene data show CDR1 as MNHNY and CDR2 as SVGAGI (reference sequence). This CDR3 is built from 16 residues. Here the CDR3 reads CASSSHGTGSSEKLFF. In DNA form, the CDR3 reads TGTGCCAGCAGTTCCCACGGGACAGGTTCATCTGAAAAACTGTTTTTT.

The chain joins TRBV20-1 to TRBJ1-1; the match to TRBD1 covers 7 bases. Germline V gives CDR1 DFQATT, CDR2 SNEGSKA (reference sequence). V was clipped by 5 bases and J by 5 bases; unmatched bases: 8. This CDR3 contains 13 residues. For the CDR3, the DNA is TGCAGTGCTTACAGGGGATCGAGTACTGAAGCTTTCTTT. It is translated as CSAYRGSSTEAFF.

This clonotype was counted between two and nine times. The chain carries TRBV5-1 and TRBJ2-7; D ambiguous. Trimming took 4 bases from V and 5 from J, leaving 31 bases between them. The germline CDR1 and CDR2 sequences are SGHRS and YFSETQ. The CDR3 is made up of 19 amino acids. CDR3: CASSPLPSGGRNRWDEQYF. CDR3 sequence (DNA): TGCGCCAGCAGCCCACTACCCAGTGGCGGACGGAACCGCTGGGACGAGCAGTACTTC.

This clonotype came up many times. The CDR3 reads CASSAATGRVTEAFF. In DNA, the CDR3 is TGTGCCAGCAGCGCGGCGACAGGGAGGGTCACTGAAGCTTTCTTT. The chain has TRBV7-9 and TRBJ1-1; 7 bases fit TRBD1. The CDR3 covers 15 residues. V trimming: 5 bases; J trimming: 4 bases; junction bases outside the gene matches: 10. In germline, CDR1 is SEHNR, CDR2 FQNEAQ (reference sequence).

The chain links TRBV12-3 or TRBV12-4 to TRBJ2-1, with 12 nucleotides matching TRBD2. The CDR3 sequence is 15 residues long. V was pared by 6 bases and J by 5 bases, with 5 bases of the junction left unmatched. For the CDR3, the DNA is TGTGCCAGCAGCGGACTAGCGGGACGAAACAATGAGCAGTTCTTC. Translation gives CASSGLAGRNNEQFF.

This clonotype has a count of ten or more. The rearrangement uses TRBV7-2 and TRBJ1-2; 7 nucleotides align to TRBD1. This CDR3 comprises 14 residues. After removal of 4 bases from V and 4 bases from J, the junction contained 6 bases not matched to a gene. Per germline, CDR1 SGHTA and CDR2 FQGNSA. The CDR3 here is CASSSNTGVYGYTF. The CDR3 coding sequence is TGTGCCAGCAGCTCCAACACAGGGGTCTATGGCTACACCTTC. The full variable domain, completed using reference TRBV7-2 and TRBJ1-2, is GAGVSQSPSNKVTEKGKDVELRCDPISGHTALYWYRQSLGQGLEFLIYFQGNSAPDKSGLPSDRFSAERTGGSVSTLTIQRTQQEDSAVYLCASSSNTGVYGYTFGSGTRLTVV.

The sample holds one count of this clonotype. The chain recombines TRBV5-1 with TRBJ1-1; D gene unclear. Germline V gene lookup returns CDR1 SGHRS and CDR2 YFSETQ. This CDR3 has 13 amino acids. V was cut by 5 bases and J by 0 bases, with 8 bases left in between. Written as DNA, the CDR3 is TGCGCCAGCAGGGAGCGCGTGAACACTGAAGCTTTCTTT. Translating gives CASRERVNTEAFF.

This clonotype was recorded at least ten times. V gene TRBV7-8 combines with J gene TRBJ2-7, with D uncertain. The V gene lost 1 base and the J gene lost 5 bases, with 18 bases spanning the gap. The CDR3 is made up of 16 amino acids. CDR1 is SGHVS and CDR2 is FQNEAQ in the germline V gene. The DNA for the CDR3 is TGTGCCAGCAGCTTAGACCTCCGCCAATTCCCGGACGAGCAGTACTTC. Protein sequence: CASSLDLRQFPDEQYF.

Ten or more counts support this clonotype. This chain uses TRBV19 with TRBJ2-1; TRBD2 aligns across 13 bases. V shed 8 bases and J 10 bases; nucleotides not matched to a gene: 8. The CDR3 is 14 amino acids. Germline V lookup: CDR1 LNHDA, CDR2 SQIVND (reference sequence). The CDR3 DNA reads TGTGCCAGTTCGGGACTAGCGGGATACGACGAGCAGTTCTTC. As protein: CASSGLAGYDEQFF.

This clonotype was detected many times. The V gene is TRBV4-1, the J gene TRBJ2-3; D is possibly TRBD2 (6 bases). Trimming took 0 bases from V and 4 from J, leaving 17 bases between them. Germline lookup yields CDR1 MGHRA and CDR2 YSYEKL. The CDR3 is made up of 17 amino acids. CDR3 in amino acids: CASSQDGAGIAADTQYF. CDR3 coding DNA: TGCGCCAGCAGCCAAGATGGAGCAGGGATAGCGGCAGATACGCAGTATTTT.

The DNA of the CDR3 is TGTGCCAGTACTCTAGGGACAGGGGGCACCGGGGAGCTGTTTTTT. This translates into CASTLGTGGTGELFF. This chain uses TRBV28 with TRBJ2-2, with 11 bases that match TRBD1. The CDR3 extends over 15 amino acids. The V gene's germline CDR1 is MDHEN and CDR2 SYDVKM. The V segment lost 9 bases and the J segment 4 bases; nucleotides outside the gene matches: 7.

The chain links TRBV30 to TRBJ2-7, with unresolved D. In germline, CDR1 is GTSNPN, CDR2 SVGIG (reference sequence). This CDR3 spans 12 amino acids. V shed 5 bases and J shed 5 bases, with 13 bases lying between them. The CDR3 nucleotides read TGTGCCTGGGGGATCCTCAGTAACGAGCAGTACTTC. Protein: CAWGILSNEQYF.

The sample holds many counts of this clonotype. This sequence joins TRBV28 and TRBJ1-6; 9 bases fit TRBD1. Losses at the gene ends were 6 bases for V and 8 bases for J; bases not matched to a gene: 5. Germline CDR1 reads MDHEN; CDR2 reads SYDVKM. The CDR3 totals 14 residues. CDR3 in amino acids: CASRFGTGYSPLHF. CDR3 in DNA: TGTGCCAGCAGATTCGGGACAGGGTATTCACCCCTCCACTTT.

This clonotype was observed many times. The rearrangement links TRBV6-2 or TRBV6-3 to TRBJ1-1, with D unclear. Germline-derived CDR1 and CDR2 are MNHEY and SVGEGT. V dropped 2 bases and J dropped 2 bases, with 9 bases sitting between them. The CDR3 is made up of 14 amino acids. The CDR3 coding sequence is TGTGCCAGCAGTTACCCCGGACCAAACACTGAAGCTTTCTTT. As protein: CASSYPGPNTEAFF.

This clonotype was counted a few times. V usage is TRBV19 and J usage is TRBJ1-2, with 10 bases that match TRBD1. The CDR3 spans 14 residues. Germline trimming cut 6 bases from V and 4 bases from J; bases unmatched to any gene: 5. Germline V CDR1 and CDR2: LNHDA, SQIVND (reference sequence). The CDR3 DNA reads TGTGCCAGTAGACTGACAGGGGGCGCCTATGGCTACACCTTC. It encodes CASRLTGGAYGYTF. The variable domain in full, with the rest retrieved from reference TRBV19 and TRBJ1-2, is DGGITQSPKYLFRKEGQNVTLSCEQNLNHDAMYWYRQDPGQGLRLIYYSQIVNDFQKGDIAEGYSVSREKKESFPLTVTSAQKNPTAFYLCASRLTGGAYGYTFGSGTRLTVV.

This clonotype appeared many times. The J gene is TRBJ2-3, the V gene TRBV7-2; a weak D match, TRBD2 (6 bases). This CDR3 comprises 13 residues. V was cut by 5 bases and J by 2 bases, with 8 bases left in between. Germline values: CDR1 SGHTA, CDR2 FQGNSA. For the CDR3, the DNA is TGTGCCAGCAGCATGCGGGACACAGATACGCAGTATTTT. Its protein product is CASSMRDTDTQYF.

This clonotype was seen at least ten times. This chain links TRBV7-6 with TRBJ2-1; TRBD2 agrees at 8 bases. The CDR3 consists of 15 residues. Germline CDR1 and CDR2: SGHVS and FNYEAQ. Trimming took 5 bases from V and 2 from J; bases not matched to a gene: 5. The DNA of the CDR3 is TGTGCCAGCAGCCCCTTAGCGGGGCCCTACAATGAGCAGTTCTTC. Encoded protein: CASSPLAGPYNEQFF.

This clonotype has ten or more counts. The J gene is TRBJ2-3, the V gene TRBV28; 8 nucleotides agree with TRBD2. V dropped 6 bases and J dropped 2; count of bases not matched to a gene: 10. CDR3 length equals 16 residues. Germline V gene data show CDR1 as MDHEN and CDR2 as SYDVKM. The CDR3 loop reads CASRHTSGTYTDTQYF. The CDR3 region has the DNA TGTGCCAGCAGGCACACTAGCGGAACTTACACAGATACGCAGTATTTT.

At least ten counts were recorded for this clonotype. The rearrangement links TRBV7-2 to TRBJ2-5, with 10 bases fitting TRBD2. J gave up 4 bases and V 6 bases, and 8 bases lay outside the gene matches. The germline V gene has CDR1 SGHTA and CDR2 FQGNSA. CDR3 length equals 15 residues. This chain's CDR3 is CASRRLAGLAETQYF. The CDR3 DNA follows: TGTGCCAGCAGAAGACTAGCGGGTCTGGCAGAGACCCAGTACTTC. The whole variable domain, filled in from reference TRBV7-2 and TRBJ2-5, reads GAGVSQSPSNKVTEKGKDVELRCDPISGHTALYWYRQSLGQGLEFLIYFQGNSAPDKSGLPSDRFSAERTGGSVSTLTIQRTQQEDSAVYLCASRRLAGLAETQYFGPGTRLLVL.

This clonotype was seen only a few times. The CDR3, as DNA: TGTGCCAGCAGTAGAGTTGTGGGACAGGGGGATTCACCCCTCCACTTT. Translating gives CASSRVVGQGDSPLHF. The chain combines TRBV6-6 with TRBJ1-6; 11 bases map to TRBD1. The ends lost 5 bases at V and 8 bases at J; junction bases unmatched: 8. The CDR3 loop spans 16 amino acids. Germline CDR1 is MNHNY and CDR2 is SVGAGI (reference sequence).

The chain has TRBV3-1 and TRBJ1-1; D is uncertain. V was shortened by 0 bases and J by 1 base, with 9 bases between the two germline ends. CDR3 length equals 15 residues. The V gene's germline CDR1 is LGHDT and CDR2 YNNKEL (reference sequence). The CDR3 coding sequence is TGTGCCAGCAGCCAAGAATGGGCAGGGAACACTGAAGCTTTCTTT. Its protein is CASSQEWAGNTEAFF.

V and J are TRBV20-1 and TRBJ2-4; the D gene is possibly TRBD2 (6 bases). The germline V gene encodes CDR1 DFQATT and CDR2 SNEGSKA (reference sequence). The V and J ends lost 3 bases and 6 bases respectively, with 15 bases between them. The CDR3 has 14 amino acids. CDR3 sequence (DNA): TGCAGTGCTAGTTCGCCCGTTAGCGGAAACATTCAGTACTTC. It yields the protein CSASSPVSGNIQYF.

This clonotype has only a few counts. This sequence joins TRBV12-3 or TRBV12-4 and TRBJ1-1, with D possibly matching TRBD1 (6 bases). V dropped 6 bases and J dropped 1 base, with 21 bases sitting between them. The CDR3 sequence is 17 residues long. The CDR3 bases are TGTGCCAGCAGGCCGGACAGTTCCGGGCGGCCGAACACTGAAGCTTTCTTT. Its translation: CASRPDSSGRPNTEAFF.

This clonotype has a count of ten or more. The chain employs TRBV11-2 and TRBJ2-1, with 12 bases that match TRBD2. V was clipped by 0 bases and J by 0 bases; unmatched bases: 12. Germline V gives CDR1 SGHAT, CDR2 FQNNGV. CDR3 length equals 21 residues. Here the CDR3 DNA reads TGTGCCAGCAGCTTAGATCGAAGAGGACTAGCGGGGTCCAGCTCCTACAATGAGCAGTTCTTC. Amino acid sequence: CASSLDRRGLAGSSSYNEQFF.

This clonotype was seen ten or more times. The V and J genes are TRBV12-3 or TRBV12-4 and TRBJ2-1; maybe TRBD2 (5 bases). CDR3 length equals 17 residues. Trimming took off 5 bases at V and 9 bases at J, with 26 bases between the two ends. CDR3 bases: TGTGCCAGCAGTCCCCCCAGCGGAGCCCCCCATGAGGGTGAGCAGTTCTTC. Its protein product is CASSPPSGAPHEGEQFF.